This TCR beta chain was sequenced during a study of blood T cell repertoires in COVID-19 (TCRdb year 2020). Some background on the complete study: The collaborator samples originated in the United States, Italy and Spain and spanned the acute and convalescent phases of COVID-19. Samples came from the ongoing ImmuneRACE study (first 160 participants) plus 1,254 subjects from 6 global collaborators. HLA class I and class II types, where available, came from metadata supplied by the sample provider rather than from assay-based typing. The material from the prospective study consisted of cDNA or gDNA derived from T cells, B-cell-depleted T cells, or PBMCs. A freely available public database, intended as a resource for researchers studying the immune response to SARS-CoV-2, is where the repertoires were released. The sample metadata nearly always contained a de-identified subject ID, COVID-19 status, age in years and sex. The dataset comprised deeply sampled blood TCRbeta repertoires from subjects exposed to, actively infected with, or recovered from COVID-19. What the study reported, not specific to this receptor: How much clinical and demographic metadata was included differed by source and by participant, and the metadata was provided uncurated.

The CDR3 measures 14 amino acids from cysteine to phenylalanine. Only CDR3 DNA is held: 42 bases, read in frame from base 1. Taken from the germline V gene, the CDR1 and CDR2 loops are SGHVS and FNYEAQ. Trimming takes 3 bases off V and 4 bases off J; junction bases not matched to a gene: 5. Each collaborating institution followed its own protocols to collect whole blood in K2EDTA tubes. For TCRbeta analysis, collaborators shipped samples in one of three forms: frozen whole blood, isolated PBMCs, or DNA extracted from either of those sample types. TCRbeta CDR3 regions were amplified from genomic DNA using the immunoSEQ Assay, a bias-controlled multiplex PCR. The authors' pipeline ran thus. Nucleated cell counts per sample were estimated from amplification of reference gene primers within the assay. Sequence reads were collapsed and filtered to measure the absolute abundance of every unique TCRbeta CDR3 rearrangement. For each sample, productive Simpson clonality was calculated as the square root of Simpson's diversity index across productive rearrangements. TCRdb carries this immuneACCESS record with in-frame sequences only. Its versions omit some clonotypes, under half of them owing to an unresolved V gene in the studies checked, with the rest unexplained. V and J calls and clone size are given by that table; D and trimming were obtained from the DNA. The sample table shows 200,000 to 250,000 clones, and 70% to 90% are seen once. Of the sample, around 1% falls within the top ten clones.

As for this clone: The target of this receptor is not known. Base qualities were left out, and no much larger clone turns up one base away.

The sequenced material came from peripheral blood. The sequence was collected from a man aged 35-49 years with acute or convalescent COVID-19. The rearranged segments are TRBV7-6 and TRBJ1-1; a stretch of 7 junction bases matches TRBD1. Here the CDR3 is given as CASSLAGGSTEAFF. DNA sequence: TGTGCCAGCAGCTTGGCAGGGGGAAGCACTGAAGCTTTCTTT.